This TCR beta chain came from a study of cytomegalovirus exposure and HLA in healthy donors. Study background: Previous work identified roughly 120 million unique TCR beta sequences from around 200 million T cells. There were approximately 400 genotyped donors. Of these, 75% to 90% fell in the genetic ancestry cluster associated with self-reported Caucasian donors. Broader study findings: Per published reports, the classifier diagnosed cytomegalovirus status with high specificity and sensitivity. Specific recognition of CMV antigens was confirmed in vitro for a few chains (all CMV-associated).

In the case of this clone: What it recognizes is unknown.

PCR amplification relied on 60 Vbeta primers (plus 13 Jbeta primers). Data came from immunoSEQ multiplex PCR; TCRdb stores just in-frame clones and leaves some out. The data hold 110,000 to 150,000 clones, with approximately 78% observed a single time. Sequencing was performed on PBMCs. This sequence was found in a man aged 18-30 years in good health and CMV-seropositive.

The CDR3 DNA follows: TGTGCCAGCAGTTCCCAGTTGGGGACAGGGAGGACTTTCTTT. It codes for CASSSQLGTGRTFF. The V call is TRBV28, the J call TRBJ1-1; 9 bases map to TRBD1. The CDR3 has 14 amino acids. V shed 4 bases, J shed 12 bases, and the junction held 12 bases outside the gene matches. Germline CDR1 reads MDHEN; CDR2 reads SYDVKM.